This TCR beta chain was identified in a study of T-cell reconstitution after alpha-beta-depleted transplantation in children. The V end was cut by 4 bases, the J end by 0 bases, with 15 bases between. Per the germline V gene, CDR1 is SGHVS and CDR2 is FNYEAQ. This CDR3 spans 16 amino acids. Unique molecular identifiers were incorporated into the prepared TCRbeta library. MiXCR, applied by TCRdb to the PCR reads, yields one record per CDR3 protein. This sample has about 640,000 distinct CDR3 sequences, with around 17% found just once. This rearrangement joins TRBV7-6 to TRBJ1-1; tentative D call: TRBD1 (5 bases). The material sequenced was PBMCs from the stem cell graft donor, taken from the stem cell graft. This receptor was taken from a human donor who donated a stem cell graft to a child with acute myeloid leukemia. The CDR3 here is CASSSTPGRVNTEAFF. The CDR3 coding sequence is TGTGCCAGCAGCTCAACCCCGGGCAGGGTGAACACTGAAGCTTTCTTT.